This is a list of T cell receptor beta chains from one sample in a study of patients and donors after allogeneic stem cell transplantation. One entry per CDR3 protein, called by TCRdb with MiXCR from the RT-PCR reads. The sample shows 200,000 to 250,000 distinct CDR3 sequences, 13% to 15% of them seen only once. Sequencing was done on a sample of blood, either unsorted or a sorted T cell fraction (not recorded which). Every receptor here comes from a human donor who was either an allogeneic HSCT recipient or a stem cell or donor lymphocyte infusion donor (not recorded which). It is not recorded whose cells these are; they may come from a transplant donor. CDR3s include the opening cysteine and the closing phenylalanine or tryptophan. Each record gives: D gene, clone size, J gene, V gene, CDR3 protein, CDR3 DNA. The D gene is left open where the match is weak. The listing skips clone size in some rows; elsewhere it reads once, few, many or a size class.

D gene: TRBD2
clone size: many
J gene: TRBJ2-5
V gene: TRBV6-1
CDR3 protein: CASIPGLAGHETQYF
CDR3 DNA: TGTGCCAGCATTCCGGGACTAGCGGGGCACGAGACCCAGTACTTC

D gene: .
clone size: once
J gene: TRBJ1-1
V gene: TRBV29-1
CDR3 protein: CSVLRTMNTEAFF
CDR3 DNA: TGCAGCGTTTTGAGGACAATGAACACTGAAGCTTTCTTT

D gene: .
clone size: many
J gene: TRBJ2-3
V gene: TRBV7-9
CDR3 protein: CASSLGGITDTQYF
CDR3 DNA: TGTGCCAGCAGCCTTGGAGGTATAACAGATACGCAGTATTTT

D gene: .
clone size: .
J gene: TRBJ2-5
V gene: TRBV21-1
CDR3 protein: CASSRPLGGRETQYF
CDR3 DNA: TGTGCCAGCAGCAGACCTCTAGGGGGCCGTGAGACCCAGTACTTC

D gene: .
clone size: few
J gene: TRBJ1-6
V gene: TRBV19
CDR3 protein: CASSRQGDSPLHF
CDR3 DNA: TGTGCCAGTAGTCGGCAGGGTGATTCACCCCTCCACTTT

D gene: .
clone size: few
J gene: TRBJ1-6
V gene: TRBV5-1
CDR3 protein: CASSLAPDTANSPLHF
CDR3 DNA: TGCGCCAGCAGCTTGGCCCCGGACACCGCTAATTCACCCCTCCACTTT

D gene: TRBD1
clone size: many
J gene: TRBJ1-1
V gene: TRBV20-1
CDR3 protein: CSALQDRADEAFF
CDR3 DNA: TGCAGTGCCCTTCAAGACAGGGCCGATGAAGCTTTCTTT

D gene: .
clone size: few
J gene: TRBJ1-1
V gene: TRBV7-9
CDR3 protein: CASSLESGQRNTEAFF
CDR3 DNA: TGTGCCAGCAGCTTAGAAAGTGGGCAGAGGAACACTGAAGCTTTCTTT

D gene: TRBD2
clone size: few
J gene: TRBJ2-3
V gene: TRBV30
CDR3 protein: CAWRPGGDTDTQYF
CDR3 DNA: TGTGCCTGGAGACCGGGGGGTGACACAGATACGCAGTATTTT

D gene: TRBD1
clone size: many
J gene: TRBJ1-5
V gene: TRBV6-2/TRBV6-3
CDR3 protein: CASSYIPTGAGQGHF
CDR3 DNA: TGTGCCAGCAGTTACATCCCGACAGGGGCAGGCCAAGGGCATTTT

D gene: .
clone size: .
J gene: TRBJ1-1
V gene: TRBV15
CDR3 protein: CATSRDLRGTEAFF
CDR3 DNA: TGTGCCACCAGCAGAGATCTTAGGGGAACTGAAGCTTTCTTT

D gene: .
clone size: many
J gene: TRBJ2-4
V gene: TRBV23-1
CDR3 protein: CASSHDEKAGNIQYF
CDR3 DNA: TGCGCCAGCAGCCACGATGAGAAGGCCGGAAACATTCAGTACTTC

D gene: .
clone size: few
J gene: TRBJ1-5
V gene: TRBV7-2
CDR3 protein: CASSLEAWPQHF
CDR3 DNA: TGTGCCAGCAGCTTAGAGGCATGGCCCCAGCATTTT

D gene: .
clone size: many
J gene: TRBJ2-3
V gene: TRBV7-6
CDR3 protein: CASSPTVGLTDTQYF
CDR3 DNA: TGTGCCAGCAGCCCCACGGTAGGGTTGACAGATACGCAGTATTTT

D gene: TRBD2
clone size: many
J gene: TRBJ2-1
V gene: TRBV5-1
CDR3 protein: CASSPVWGAGDDEQFF
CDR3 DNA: TGCGCCAGCAGCCCAGTTTGGGGAGCGGGGGACGATGAGCAGTTCTTC

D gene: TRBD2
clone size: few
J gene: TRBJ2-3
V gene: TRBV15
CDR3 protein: CATSRDVGRGSTDTQYF
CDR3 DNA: TGTGCCACCAGCAGAGATGTCGGGCGGGGGAGCACAGATACGCAGTATTTT

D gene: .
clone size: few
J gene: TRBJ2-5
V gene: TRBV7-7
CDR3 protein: CASSLPQLGARDPYF
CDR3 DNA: TGTGCCAGCAGCTTACCACAACTTGGAGCAAGGGACCCCTACTTC

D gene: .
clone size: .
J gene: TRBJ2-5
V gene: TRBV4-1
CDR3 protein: CASSPAGETQYF
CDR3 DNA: TGCGCCAGCAGCCCAGCGGGAGAGACCCAGTACTTC

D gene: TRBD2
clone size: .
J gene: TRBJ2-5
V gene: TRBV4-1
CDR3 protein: CASSQSSGSGQETQYF
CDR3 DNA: TGCGCCAGCAGCCAATCGAGCGGGAGTGGTCAAGAGACCCAGTACTTC

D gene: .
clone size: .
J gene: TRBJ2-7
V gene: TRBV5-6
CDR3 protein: CASSLGRVHEQYF
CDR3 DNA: TGTGCCAGCAGCTTGGGTAGGGTCCACGAGCAGTACTTC

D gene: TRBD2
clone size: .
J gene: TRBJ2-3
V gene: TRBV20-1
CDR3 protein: CSTTGTRLTDTQYF
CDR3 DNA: TGCAGTACGACCGGGACTAGACTCACAGATACGCAGTATTTT

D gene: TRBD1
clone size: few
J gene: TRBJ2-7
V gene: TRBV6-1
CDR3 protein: CASRDRGLYEQYF
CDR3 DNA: TGTGCCAGCCGGGACAGGGGGCTGTACGAGCAGTACTTC

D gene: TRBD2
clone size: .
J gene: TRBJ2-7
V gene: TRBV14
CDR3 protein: CASSQRLAGSYEQYF
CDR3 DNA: TGTGCCAGCAGCCAGAGACTAGCGGGAAGCTACGAGCAGTACTTC

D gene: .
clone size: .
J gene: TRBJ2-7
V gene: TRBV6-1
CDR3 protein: CASSRQKGTYEQYF
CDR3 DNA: TGTGCCAGCAGTCGGCAGAAGGGAACCTACGAGCAGTACTTC

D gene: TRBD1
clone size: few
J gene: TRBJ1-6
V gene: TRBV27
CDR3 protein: CASSLKGGQGAASPLHF
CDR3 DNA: TGTGCCAGCAGTTTAAAGGGGGGACAGGGGGCCGCGTCACCCCTCCACTTT

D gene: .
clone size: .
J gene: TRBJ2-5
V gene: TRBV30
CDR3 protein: CAWSVSGPGRQETQYF
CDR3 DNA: TGTGCCTGGAGTGTCTCCGGGCCAGGGCGTCAAGAGACCCAGTACTTC

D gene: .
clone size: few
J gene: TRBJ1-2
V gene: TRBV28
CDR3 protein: CASNTGTYGYTF
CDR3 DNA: TGTGCCAGCAACACAGGGACCTATGGCTACACCTTC

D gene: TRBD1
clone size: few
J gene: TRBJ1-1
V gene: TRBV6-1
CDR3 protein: CASSEQGAVTEAFF
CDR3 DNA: TGTGCCAGCAGTGAACAGGGGGCAGTAACTGAAGCTTTCTTT

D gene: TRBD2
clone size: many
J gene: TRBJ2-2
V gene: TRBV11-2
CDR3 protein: CASSARLAGTVRSGELFF
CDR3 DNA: TGTGCCAGCAGCGCCAGACTAGCGGGAACAGTCCGATCCGGGGAGCTGTTTTTT

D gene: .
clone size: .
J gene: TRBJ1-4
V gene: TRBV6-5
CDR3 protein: CASSYLGARGEKLFF
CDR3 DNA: TGTGCCAGCAGTTACCTGGGGGCTCGGGGTGAAAAACTGTTTTTT

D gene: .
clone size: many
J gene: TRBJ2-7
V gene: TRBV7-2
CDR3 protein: CASSLNHRVAYEQYF
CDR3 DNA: TGTGCCAGCAGCTTAAATCACAGGGTGGCCTACGAGCAGTACTTC

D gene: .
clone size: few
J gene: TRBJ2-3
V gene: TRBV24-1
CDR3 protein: CATSVGQDYTDTQYF
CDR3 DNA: TGTGCCACCAGTGTTGGGCAGGATTACACAGATACGCAGTATTTT

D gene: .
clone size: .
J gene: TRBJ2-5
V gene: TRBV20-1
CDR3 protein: CSAEPQVGQETQYF
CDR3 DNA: TGCAGTGCTGAGCCGCAGGTGGGCCAAGAGACCCAGTACTTC

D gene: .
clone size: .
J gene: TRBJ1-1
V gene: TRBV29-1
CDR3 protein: CSVMTDMNTEAFF
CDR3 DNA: TGCAGCGTAATGACAGATATGAACACTGAAGCTTTCTTT

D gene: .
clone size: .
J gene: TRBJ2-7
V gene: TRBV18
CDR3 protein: CASSPVRGNSYEQYF
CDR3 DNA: TGTGCCAGCTCGCCGGTTAGGGGGAATTCCTACGAGCAGTACTTC

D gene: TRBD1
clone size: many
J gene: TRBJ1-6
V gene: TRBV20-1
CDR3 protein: CSAVTGEYNSPLHF
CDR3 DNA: TGCAGTGCGGTTACAGGGGAGTATAATTCACCCCTCCACTTT

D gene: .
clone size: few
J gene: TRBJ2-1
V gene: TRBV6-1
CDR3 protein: CASRDGDYHYNEQFF
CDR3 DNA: TGTGCCAGCAGGGATGGCGACTACCACTACAATGAGCAGTTCTTC

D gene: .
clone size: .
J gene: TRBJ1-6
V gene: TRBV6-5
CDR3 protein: CASSYEKGKGSPYNSPLHF
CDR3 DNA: TGTGCCAGCAGTTACGAGAAGGGGAAGGGTAGCCCCTATAATTCACCCCTCCACTTT

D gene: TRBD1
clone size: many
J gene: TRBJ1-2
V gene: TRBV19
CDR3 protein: CASSNRGMGYTF
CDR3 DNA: TGTGCCAGTAGCAACAGGGGTATGGGCTACACCTTC

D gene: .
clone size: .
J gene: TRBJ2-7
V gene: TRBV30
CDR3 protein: CAWSVKVGRGSEQYF
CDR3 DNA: TGTGCCTGGAGTGTAAAAGTAGGCAGGGGTAGCGAGCAGTACTTC

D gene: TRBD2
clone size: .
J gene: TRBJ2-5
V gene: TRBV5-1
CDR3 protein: CASSLDLAGARETQYF
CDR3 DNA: TGCGCCAGCAGCTTGGACCTAGCGGGGGCCCGCGAGACCCAGTACTTC

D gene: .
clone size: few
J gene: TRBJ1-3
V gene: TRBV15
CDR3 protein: CATSTWGAGSGNTIYF
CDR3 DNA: TGTGCCACCAGCACCTGGGGAGCTGGCTCTGGAAACACCATATATTTT

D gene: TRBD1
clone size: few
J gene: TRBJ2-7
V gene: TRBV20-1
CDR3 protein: CSALGQDYEQYF
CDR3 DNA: TGCAGTGCTCTCGGACAGGACTACGAGCAGTACTTC

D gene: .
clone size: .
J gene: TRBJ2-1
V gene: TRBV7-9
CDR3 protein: CASSPRGGAEGDEQFF
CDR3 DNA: TGTGCCAGCAGCCCGAGGGGCGGGGCGGAGGGCGATGAGCAGTTCTTC

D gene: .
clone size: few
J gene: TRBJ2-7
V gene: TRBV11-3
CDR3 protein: CASSLNSRYEQYF
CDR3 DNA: TGTGCCAGCAGCTTGAATTCGAGGTACGAGCAGTACTTC

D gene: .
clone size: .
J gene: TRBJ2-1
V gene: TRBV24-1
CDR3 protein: CATSDPQGGIHNEQFF
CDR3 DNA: TGTGCCACCAGTGATCCACAGGGAGGCATCCACAATGAGCAGTTCTTC

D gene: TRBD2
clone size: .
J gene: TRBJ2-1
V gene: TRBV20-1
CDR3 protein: CSARAELAGASYNEQFF
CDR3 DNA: TGCAGTGCTAGAGCCGAACTAGCGGGGGCCTCCTACAATGAGCAGTTCTTC

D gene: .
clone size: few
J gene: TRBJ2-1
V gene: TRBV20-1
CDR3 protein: CSARGARAYNEQFF
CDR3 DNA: TGCAGTGCTAGAGGCGCAAGAGCCTACAATGAGCAGTTCTTC

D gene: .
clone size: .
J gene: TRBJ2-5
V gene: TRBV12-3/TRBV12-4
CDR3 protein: CASSPGTREGETQYF
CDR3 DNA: TGTGCCAGCAGTCCCGGGACAAGGGAAGGGGAGACCCAGTACTTC

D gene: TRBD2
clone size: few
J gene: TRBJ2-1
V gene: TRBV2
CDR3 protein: CASSAAGVRNEQFF
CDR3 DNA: TGTGCCAGCAGTGCTGCGGGAGTGCGCAATGAGCAGTTCTTC

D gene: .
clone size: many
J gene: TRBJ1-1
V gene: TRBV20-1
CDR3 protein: CSAPATMNTEAFF
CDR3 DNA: TGCAGTGCGCCAGCCACGATGAACACTGAAGCTTTCTTT

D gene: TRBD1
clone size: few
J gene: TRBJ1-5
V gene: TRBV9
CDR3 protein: CANAGQGFDQPQHF
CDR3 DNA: TGTGCCAACGCGGGACAGGGGTTCGACCAGCCCCAGCATTTT

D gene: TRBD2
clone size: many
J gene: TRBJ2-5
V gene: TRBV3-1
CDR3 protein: CASSQLAEETQYF
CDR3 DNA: TGTGCCAGCAGCCAGCTAGCGGAAGAGACCCAGTACTTC

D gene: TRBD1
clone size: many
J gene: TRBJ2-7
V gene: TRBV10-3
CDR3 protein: CAISDRDRESYEQYF
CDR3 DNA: TGTGCCATCAGTGACCGGGACAGGGAATCCTACGAGCAGTACTTC

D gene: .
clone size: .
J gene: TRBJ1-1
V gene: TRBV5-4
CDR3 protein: CASSFFLGTRNTEAFF
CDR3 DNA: TGTGCCAGCAGCTTTTTTCTTGGTACGAGGAACACTGAAGCTTTCTTT

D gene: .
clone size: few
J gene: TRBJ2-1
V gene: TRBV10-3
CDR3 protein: CAISDLSGSSYNEQFF
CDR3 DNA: TGTGCCATCAGTGACCTGAGCGGCAGCTCCTACAATGAGCAGTTCTTC

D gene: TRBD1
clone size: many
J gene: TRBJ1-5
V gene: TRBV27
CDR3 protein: CASSPDRGDQPQHF
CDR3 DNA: TGTGCCAGCAGTCCGGACAGGGGGGATCAGCCCCAGCATTTT